What follows is one T cell receptor beta chain and its context. Its antigen remains unidentified. The sample comes from a study of blood T cells in healthy people across ages. The CDR3 is 16 residues long. Losses at the gene ends were 5 bases for V and 6 bases for J; bases not matched to a gene: 8. Germline lookup yields CDR1 SGHAT and CDR2 FQNNGV. Overall study findings and caveats: While age rose, TCR beta diversity per million T cells dropped in a roughly linear way.

Using a J-beta primer mix together with a sample-barcoded 5' primer, a second PCR was run for about 6 to 11 cycles. The study obtained at least 3 million CDR3-containing paired-end reads from every sample. Via MiXCR, TCRdb re-called the 5' RACE reads, giving one row per CDR3 protein. The sample yields approximately 800,000 distinct CDR3 sequences, 45% to 70% seen once. The sequenced sample was blood. The source of this sequence is a middle-aged man in good health. The chain is built from TRBV11-2 and TRBJ2-4; TRBD2 matches 12 bases. CDR3 loop: CASSPLAGGPVNIQYF. In nucleotides, the CDR3 is TGTGCCAGCAGCCCCCTAGCGGGGGGGCCGGTAAACATTCAGTACTTC. Full variable domain (rest looked up from reference TRBV11-2 and TRBJ2-4): EAGVAQSPRYKIIEKRQSVAFWCNPISGHATLYWYQQILGQGPKLLIQFQNNGVVDDSQLPKDRFSAERLKGVDSTLKIQPAKLEDSAVYLCASSPLAGGPVNIQYFGAGTRLSVL.